Listed here is a single TCR beta chain. This sample was taken from a study of blood T cells in healthy people across ages. The CDR3 runs 18 residues. Losses at the gene ends were 0 bases for V and 0 bases for J; bases not matched to a gene: 10. Per the germline V gene, CDR1 is SGHDN and CDR2 is FVKESK. Sample-barcoded 5' priming and a J-beta primer mix drove a second PCR of about 6 to 12 cycles. Each cDNA molecule received a tag from a template-switch adaptor that had 12 random nucleotides. In TCRdb, the 5' RACE reads were re-called with MiXCR into one record per CDR3 protein. The table lists around 990,000 distinct CDR3 sequences, roughly two fifths of them singletons, with about an eighth in the top ten.

The specimen sequenced was blood. The sequence was obtained from a man aged 18-30 years in good health. This chain joins TRBV14 and TRBJ1-1, with 7 bases that match TRBD1. The CDR3 nucleotides read TGTGCCAGCAGCCAAGATAGGGGGCCCCTGCTTATGAACACTGAAGCTTTCTTT. It yields the protein CASSQDRGPLLMNTEAFF.